This T cell receptor beta chain was documented in a study of early T cells in non-severe SARS-CoV-2 infection. Study conclusions and caveats: Matching with VDJdb favored anti-spike CD8 responses (missing private and CD4 specificities).

Attachment of unique molecular identifiers was made to individual cDNA molecules. TCRdb processed the 5' RACE reads anew with MiXCR; each CDR3 protein has one entry. The sample shows 85,000 to 120,000 distinct CDR3 sequences, around 13% of them seen only once. V gave up 3 bases and J gave up 5 bases, with 20 bases separating them. The CDR3 is 16 residues long. CDR1 is SGHNT, CDR2 YYREEE, per germline (reference sequence). This clonotype was counted only a few times. Antigen specificity is unknown. The receptor was derived from an adult who was a healthcare worker with PCR-confirmed SARS-CoV-2 infection or an uninfected control (not recorded which). The chain is built from TRBV5-4 and TRBJ2-5; D possibly corresponds to TRBD2 (6 bases). Source material: whole blood. CDR3 nucleotides: TGTGCCAGCAGCTCGGCGACTAGACTGGGGCTGGAGACCCAGTACTTC. As protein: CASSSATRLGLETQYF.